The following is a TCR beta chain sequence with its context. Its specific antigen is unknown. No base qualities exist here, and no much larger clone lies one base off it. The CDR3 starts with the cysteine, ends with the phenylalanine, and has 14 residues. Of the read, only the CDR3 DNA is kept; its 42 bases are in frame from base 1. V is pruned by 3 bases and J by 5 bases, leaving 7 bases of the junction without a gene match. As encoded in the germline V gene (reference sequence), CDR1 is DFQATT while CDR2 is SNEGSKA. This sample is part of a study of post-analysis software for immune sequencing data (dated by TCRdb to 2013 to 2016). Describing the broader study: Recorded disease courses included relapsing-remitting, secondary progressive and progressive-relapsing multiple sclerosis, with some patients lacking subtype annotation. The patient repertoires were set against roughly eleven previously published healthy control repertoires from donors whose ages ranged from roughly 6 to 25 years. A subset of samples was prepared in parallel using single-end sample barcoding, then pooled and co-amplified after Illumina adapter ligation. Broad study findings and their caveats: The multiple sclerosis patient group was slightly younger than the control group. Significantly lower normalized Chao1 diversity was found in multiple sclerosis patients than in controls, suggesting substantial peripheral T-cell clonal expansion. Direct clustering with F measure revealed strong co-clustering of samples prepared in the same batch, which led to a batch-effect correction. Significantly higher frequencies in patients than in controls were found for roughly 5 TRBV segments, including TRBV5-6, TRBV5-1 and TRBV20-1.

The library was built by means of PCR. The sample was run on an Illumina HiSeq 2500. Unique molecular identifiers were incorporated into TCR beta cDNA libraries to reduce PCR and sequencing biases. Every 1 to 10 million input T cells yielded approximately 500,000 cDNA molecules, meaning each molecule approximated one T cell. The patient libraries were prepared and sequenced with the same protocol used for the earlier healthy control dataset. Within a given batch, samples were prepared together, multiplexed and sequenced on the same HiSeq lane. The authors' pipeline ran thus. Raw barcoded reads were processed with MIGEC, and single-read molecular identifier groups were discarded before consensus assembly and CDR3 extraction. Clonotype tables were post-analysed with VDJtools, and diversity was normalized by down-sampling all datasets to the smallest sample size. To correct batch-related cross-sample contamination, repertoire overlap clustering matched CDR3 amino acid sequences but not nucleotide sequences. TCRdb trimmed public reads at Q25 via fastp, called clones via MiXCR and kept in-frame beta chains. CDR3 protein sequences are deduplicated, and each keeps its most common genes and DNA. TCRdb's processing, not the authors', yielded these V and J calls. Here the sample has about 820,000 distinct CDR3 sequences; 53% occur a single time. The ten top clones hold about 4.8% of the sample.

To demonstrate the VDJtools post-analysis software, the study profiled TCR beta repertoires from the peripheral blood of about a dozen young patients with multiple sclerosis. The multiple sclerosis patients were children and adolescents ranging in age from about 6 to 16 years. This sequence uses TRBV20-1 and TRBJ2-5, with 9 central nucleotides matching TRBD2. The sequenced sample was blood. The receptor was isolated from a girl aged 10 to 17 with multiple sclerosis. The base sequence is TGCAGTGCTAGTCCAACTAGCGGGTGGGAGACCCAGTACTTC. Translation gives CSASPTSGWETQYF.